The subject of this entry is one T cell receptor (beta chain). Its target is unknown. Germline CDR1 SGDLS, CDR2 YYNGEE. This CDR3 has 14 amino acids. With 0 bases clipped from V and 3 bases from J, the junction kept 3 bases outside the gene matches. The sample belongs to a study of cytomegalovirus exposure and HLA in healthy donors. Study-level results: Previous analysis showed most TCR beta V segments were productive about 87% or about 30% of the time. Accurate prediction of HLA-A and HLA-B alleles (for most subjects) was reportedly achieved from TCR beta sequences. A later analysis revealed that TCR association rates differed between HLA loci, peaking at DRB1 and bottoming out at HLA-C.

The PCR had 60 Vbeta and 13 Jbeta primers. Profiling relied on immunoSEQ multiplex PCR, and the TCRdb table lists in-frame clones only, not all of them. The sample lists about 180,000 clones, more than 80% seen once, with about 2.4% in the top ten. The sequencing input was PBMCs. The V and J genes are TRBV9 and TRBJ2-7; 7 bases line up with TRBD1. This clonotype originated in a male donor in good health and CMV-seronegative. The CDR3 loop reads CASSVGDSHYEQYF. The CDR3 DNA sequence: TGTGCCAGCAGCGTAGGGGACAGTCACTACGAGCAGTACTTC. The entire variable domain, with the rest obtained from reference TRBV9 and TRBJ2-7, is as follows: DSGVTQTPKHLITATGQRVTLRCSPRSGDLSVYWYQQSLDQGLQFLIQYYNGEERAKGNILERFSAQQFPDLHSELNLSSLELGDSALYFCASSVGDSHYEQYFGPGTRLTVT.